This T cell receptor beta chain comes out of a study of T cell responses to AZD1222 COVID-19 vaccine. Study-wide results and caveats: Among those given AZD1222, only 6 or 7 were seropositive at baseline.

Assay: immunoSEQ multiplex PCR; the TCRdb copy retains only in-frame clones and omits some. The sample has around 120,000 clones; about 90% are singletons. A remark on this clone: Its specificity is not known.

This CDR3 has 12 residues. V was clipped by 6 bases and J by 8 bases, with 10 bases between them. The germline gives CDR1 MNHEY, CDR2 SMNVEV (reference sequence). Specimen: peripheral blood, collected on day 0 of AZD1222 vaccination. This TCR was recovered from an adult in good health. The rearrangement joins TRBV27 to TRBJ1-4; unclear D gene. The chain's CDR3 is CASSHPAEKLFF. The CDR3 DNA sequence: TGTGCCAGCAGCCACCCTGCGGAAAAACTGTTTTTT. Complete variable domain (other parts from reference TRBV27 and TRBJ1-4): EAQVTQNPRYLITVTGKKLTVTCSQNMNHEYMSWYRQDPGLGLRQIYYSMNVEVTDKGDVPEGYKVSRKEKRNFPLILESPSPNQTSLYFCASSHPAEKLFFGSGTQLSVL.